Listed below are T cell receptor beta chains from one sample, sequenced in a study of T cells after yellow fever vaccination. A single record per CDR3 protein comes from TCRdb applying MiXCR to the 5' RACE reads. Counted here are about 370,000 distinct CDR3 sequences, about 9.9% occurring once; the ten biggest clones make up roughly a sixth. The sample in question was PBMCs, obtained on the day of the first yellow fever vaccination. The receptors derive from a man between 18 and 35 years old who received the YFV17D yellow fever vaccine. CDR3s include the opening cysteine and the closing phenylalanine or tryptophan. The D gene is left open where the match is weak. Some rows have no size entry. The others give once, few or many, or a class for an expanded clone.

>NA|TRBV7-9|TRBJ2-3|many
CASSRSLGLTDTQYF
TGTGCCAGCAGCCGAAGTTTGGGGCTAACAGATACGCAGTATTTT
>TRBD1|TRBV6-1|TRBJ2-3|few
CASTTDRGRHTDTQYF
TGTGCCAGCACTACGGACAGGGGCAGACACACAGATACGCAGTATTTT
>NA|TRBV5-8|TRBJ1-3|few
CASSLQLSGNTIYF
TGTGCCAGCAGCCTACAACTCTCTGGAAACACCATATATTTT
>TRBD1|TRBV7-2|TRBJ2-1|NA
CASSRQGVRSEQFF
TGTGCCAGCAGCCGACAGGGGGTACGGAGTGAGCAGTTCTTC
>TRBD1|TRBV6-1|TRBJ2-7|NA
CAIPQGGEQYF
TGTGCCATCCCACAGGGGGGAGAGCAGTACTTC
>NA|TRBV7-9|TRBJ1-1|few
CASSTHSDMNTEAFF
TGTGCCAGCAGCACCCACTCAGACATGAACACTGAAGCTTTCTTT
>NA|TRBV7-2|TRBJ2-3|NA
CASSLGGLAEADTQYF
TGTGCCAGCAGCTTAGGGGGCCTCGCAGAGGCAGATACGCAGTATTTT
>TRBD1|TRBV9|TRBJ2-7|NA
CASSVRDRENPYEQYF
TGTGCCAGCAGCGTAAGGGACAGGGAAAATCCCTACGAGCAGTACTTC
>NA|TRBV3-1|TRBJ2-4|NA
CASSQAPRTGRSPVIQYF
TGTGCCAGCAGCCAAGCCCCCCGCACGGGACGAAGTCCTGTCATTCAGTACTTC
>NA|TRBV2|TRBJ1-6|NA
CASSQETGPNSPLHF
TGTGCCAGCAGTCAGGAGACCGGGCCTAATTCACCCCTCCACTTT
>NA|TRBV7-9|TRBJ2-1|NA
CAGKTPLAYNEQFF
TGTGCCGGGAAAACCCCGCTTGCCTACAATGAGCAGTTCTTC
>NA|TRBV4-3|TRBJ2-7|NA
CASSLQDSRGGYEQYF
TGCGCCAGCAGCCTACAAGATTCTAGGGGTGGATACGAGCAGTACTTC
>TRBD1|TRBV6-5|TRBJ1-1|NA
CASSSRDRGRSTEAFF
TGTGCCAGCAGTTCCCGGGACAGGGGTAGGAGCACTGAAGCTTTCTTT
>NA|TRBV12-3/TRBV12-4|TRBJ1-4|few
CASSSAPLGEKLFF
TGTGCCAGCAGTTCCGCGCCTCTGGGGGAAAAACTGTTTTTT
>NA|TRBV5-1|TRBJ2-3|many
CASSLGQGRADTQYF
TGCGCCAGCAGCTTGGGACAGGGGAGGGCAGATACGCAGTATTTT
>NA|TRBV20-1|TRBJ1-5|NA
CSGMENLGQPQHF
TGCAGTGGTATGGAAAACTTGGGTCAGCCCCAGCATTTT
>NA|TRBV15|TRBJ2-7|NA
CATSPRGRGQLPLGYEQYF
TGTGCCACCAGCCCCCGAGGGCGGGGGCAACTACCCCTCGGGTACGAGCAGTACTTC
>TRBD1|TRBV4-3|TRBJ1-4|NA
CASSQQGDGEKLFF
TGCGCCAGCAGCCAACAGGGGGACGGCGAAAAACTGTTTTTT
>TRBD1|TRBV12-3/TRBV12-4|TRBJ2-3|many
CASSLGQGSTDTQYF
TGTGCCAGCAGTTTAGGACAGGGGAGCACAGATACGCAGTATTTT
>TRBD2|TRBV7-3|TRBJ2-1|few
CASSLSAGNYNEQFF
TGTGCCAGCAGCTTATCAGCGGGGAACTACAATGAGCAGTTCTTC
>NA|TRBV25-1|TRBJ2-1|few
CASSGSFRPLGNEQFF
TGTGCCAGCAGTGGATCGTTTCGGCCCTTGGGCAATGAGCAGTTCTTC
>NA|TRBV12-3/TRBV12-4|TRBJ2-7|few
CASSFRSVESLQYF
TGTGCCAGCAGTTTTCGGTCGGTTGAGTCTTTGCAGTACTTC
>NA|TRBV5-1|TRBJ2-5|many
CASSLSGVGETQYF
TGTGCCAGCAGCTTATCCGGGGTAGGAGAGACCCAGTACTTC
>TRBD1|TRBV7-9|TRBJ2-5|NA
CASSFEGAGTQYF
TGTGCCAGCAGCTTCGAGGGGGCGGGGACCCAGTACTTC
>NA|TRBV29-1|TRBJ2-7|few
CSVVLGYEQYF
TGCAGCGTTGTACTGGGATACGAGCAGTACTTC
>NA|TRBV10-2|TRBJ2-5|many
CASSVGEMETQYF
TGCGCCAGCAGTGTCGGGGAGATGGAGACCCAGTACTTC
>NA|TRBV11-3|TRBJ2-2|NA
CASSLDRRGPGELFF
TGTGCCAGCAGCTTAGATCGAAGGGGACCCGGGGAGCTGTTTTTT
>NA|TRBV6-1|TRBJ2-7|few
CASSDNRDTSYEQYF
TGTGCCAGCAGCGATAACCGGGACACCTCCTACGAGCAGTACTTC
>NA|TRBV7-9|TRBJ1-1|few
CASSSPRVGLDTEAFF
TGTGCCAGCAGCTCCCCCCGGGTGGGGTTGGACACTGAAGCTTTCTTT
>NA|TRBV9|TRBJ1-2|NA
CASSVDRNNYGYTF
TGTGCCAGCAGCGTAGATAGAAATAACTATGGCTACACCTTC
>NA|TRBV18|TRBJ2-3|NA
CASSPAFTDTQYF
TGTGCCAGCTCCCCCGCGTTCACAGATACGCAGTATTTT
>NA|TRBV6-2/TRBV6-3|TRBJ2-5|few
CASSPEGGRETQYF
TGTGCCAGCAGTCCCGAAGGGGGTAGGGAGACCCAGTACTTC
>NA|TRBV20-1|TRBJ2-1|few
CSAPRDTTYNEQFF
TGCAGTGCTCCCCGGGATACTACCTACAATGAGCAGTTCTTC
>NA|TRBV4-3|TRBJ2-5|few
CASSQESLRSTQYF
TGCGCCAGCAGCCAAGAATCGCTTCGAAGCACCCAGTACTTC
>NA|TRBV29-1|TRBJ1-2|NA
CSVKDKFQNGYTF
TGCAGCGTTAAGGACAAATTTCAAAATGGCTACACCTTC
>TRBD2|TRBV7-9|TRBJ2-1|many
CASKRGYNEQFF
TGTGCCAGCAAGCGGGGGTACAATGAGCAGTTCTTC
>TRBD1|TRBV5-1|TRBJ2-1|many
CASSATGSPDNEQFF
TGCGCCAGCAGCGCGACAGGGAGCCCCGACAATGAGCAGTTCTTC
>NA|TRBV29-1|TRBJ2-1|few
CSVEGSAMREQFF
TGCAGCGTTGAGGGGTCGGCGATGCGTGAGCAGTTCTTC
>NA|TRBV4-2|TRBJ2-5|few
CASSQEEARGGETQYF
TGTGCCAGCAGCCAAGAGGAGGCTCGGGGAGGAGAGACCCAGTACTTC
>TRBD2|TRBV10-2|TRBJ2-1|NA
CASRPPGTSGGVNEQFF
TGCGCCAGCAGGCCCCCTGGGACTAGCGGGGGAGTCAATGAGCAGTTCTTC
>NA|TRBV6-2/TRBV6-3|TRBJ2-3|NA
CASRNEGTSTDTQYF
TGTGCCAGCCGCAACGAGGGGACTAGCACAGATACGCAGTATTTT
>NA|TRBV7-8|TRBJ2-1|few
CASSWSGNEQFF
TGTGCCAGCAGTTGGTCCGGAAATGAGCAGTTCTTC
>TRBD2|TRBV18|TRBJ2-1|few
CASSPQPGGPMYNEQFF
TGTGCCAGCTCCCCCCAGCCGGGGGGGCCTATGTACAATGAGCAGTTCTTC
>NA|TRBV29-1|TRBJ2-1|few
CSVEVTDYNEQFF
TGCAGCGTTGAGGTAACAGACTACAATGAGCAGTTCTTC
>TRBD2|TRBV5-1|TRBJ2-1|many
CASKRRGDSYNEQFF
TGCGCCAGCAAGAGGCGGGGGGACTCCTACAATGAGCAGTTCTTC